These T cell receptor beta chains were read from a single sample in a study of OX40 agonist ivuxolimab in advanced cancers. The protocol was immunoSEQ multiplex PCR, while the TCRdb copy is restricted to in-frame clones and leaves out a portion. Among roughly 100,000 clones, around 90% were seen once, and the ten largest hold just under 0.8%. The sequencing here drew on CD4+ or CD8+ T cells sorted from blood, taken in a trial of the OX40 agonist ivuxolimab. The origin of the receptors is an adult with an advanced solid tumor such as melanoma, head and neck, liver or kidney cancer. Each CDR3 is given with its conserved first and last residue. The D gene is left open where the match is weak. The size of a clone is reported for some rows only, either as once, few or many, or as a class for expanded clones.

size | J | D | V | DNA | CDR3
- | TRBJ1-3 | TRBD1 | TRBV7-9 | TGTGCCAGCAGCGGACAGGGGGTTGGAAACACCATATATTTT | CASSGQGVGNTIYF
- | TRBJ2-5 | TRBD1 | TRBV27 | TGTGCCAGCAGTTTAGGACAGGGGGCGATTGAGACCCAGTACTTC | CASSLGQGAIETQYF
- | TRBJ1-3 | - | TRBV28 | TGTGCCAGCAGGCGGGACGGAATCTTCTCTGGAAACACCATATATTTT | CASRRDGIFSGNTIYF
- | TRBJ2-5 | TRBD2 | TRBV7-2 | TGTGCCAGCAGCCCCGCGGGACTACCCTCGGAGACCCAGTACTTC | CASSPAGLPSETQYF
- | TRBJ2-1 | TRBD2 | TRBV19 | TGTGCCAGTAGTATATCCCGACTAGCCAATGAGCAGTTCTTC | CASSISRLANEQFF
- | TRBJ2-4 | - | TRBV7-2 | TGTGCCAGCAGCTTAGGGATGGAGGATATTCAGTACTTC | CASSLGMEDIQYF
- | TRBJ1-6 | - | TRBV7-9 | TGTGCCAGCAGCTCCGGACGCGAAAGCTCCTATAATTCACCCCTCCACTTT | CASSSGRESSYNSPLHF
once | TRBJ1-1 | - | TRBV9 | TGTGCCAGCAGCGTAGGAGAAGGGAGGAACACTGAAGCTTTCTTT | CASSVGEGRNTEAFF
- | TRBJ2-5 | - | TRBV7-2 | TGTGCCAGCAGCAGGGACCCTCAAGAGACCCAGTACTTC | CASSRDPQETQYF
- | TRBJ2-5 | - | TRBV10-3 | TGTGCCATCAGGAAGGGTCCTCAAGAGACCCAGTACTTC | CAIRKGPQETQYF
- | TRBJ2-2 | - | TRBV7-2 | TGTGCCAGCAGCTACTTAGCCGGGGAGCTGTTTTTT | CASSYLAGELFF
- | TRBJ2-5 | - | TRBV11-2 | TGTGCCAGCAGCTCCAGGGTATTAGGGCCCCAAGAGACCCAGTACTTC | CASSSRVLGPQETQYF
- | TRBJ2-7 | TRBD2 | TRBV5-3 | TGTGCCAGAAGCTTGGCGGGAGGGGAAAGGGGTTACGAGCAGTACTTC | CARSLAGGERGYEQYF
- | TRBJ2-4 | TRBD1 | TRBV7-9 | TGTGCCAGCAGCTTAGGACAGGGGGAGGACCTAGCCAAAAACATTCAGTACTTC | CASSLGQGEDLAKNIQYF
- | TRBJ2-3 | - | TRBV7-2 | TGTGCCAGCAGCTTAGTCGACAGGTTTTCAGATACGCAGTATTTT | CASSLVDRFSDTQYF
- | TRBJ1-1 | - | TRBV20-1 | TGCAGTGCTAGCCCTCAGGTTGAAGCTTTCTTT | CSASPQVEAFF
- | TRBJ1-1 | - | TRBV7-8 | TGTGCCAGCAAAACAGGGAATGGTGTTTTGAGAACTGAAGCTTTCTTT | CASKTGNGVLRTEAFF
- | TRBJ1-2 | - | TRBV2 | TGTGCCAGCAGTGAACTAGGTGGCGGCTACACCTTC | CASSELGGGYTF
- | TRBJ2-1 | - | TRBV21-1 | TGTGCCATCGCGCGGACAGGGGTTTACAATGAGCAGTTCTTC | CAIARTGVYNEQFF
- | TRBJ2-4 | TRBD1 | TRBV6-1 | TGTGCCAGCAGTGAAGATGACAGGGTAGGAGAACTAGCCAAAAACATTCAGTACTTC | CASSEDDRVGELAKNIQYF
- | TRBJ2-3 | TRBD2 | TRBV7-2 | TGTGCCAGCAGAGCGGGGCCCACAGATACGCAGTATTTT | CASRAGPTDTQYF
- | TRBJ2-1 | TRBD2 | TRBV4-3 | TGCGCCAGCAGCCAAAACTTCGGGGGGGCCGCCTACAATGAGCAGTTCTTC | CASSQNFGGAAYNEQFF
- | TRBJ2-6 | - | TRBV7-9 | TGTGCCAGCAGCTTAGGGGCAGGGAGAGCTGGGGCCAACGTCCTGACTTTC | CASSLGAGRAGANVLTF
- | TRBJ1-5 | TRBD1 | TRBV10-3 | TGTGCCATCAGTGGTACAGGGGATCAGCCCCAGCATTTT | CAISGTGDQPQHF
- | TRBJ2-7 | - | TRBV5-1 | TGCGCCAGCAGCTTGGACAGGGTTGCCTACGAGCAGTACTTC | CASSLDRVAYEQYF
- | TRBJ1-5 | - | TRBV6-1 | TGTGCCAGCACCGAGATCAGTAGCAATCAGCCCCAGCATTTT | CASTEISSNQPQHF
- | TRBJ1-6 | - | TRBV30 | TGTGCCTGGAGTGTAACAGGCCGGGCTTCACCCCTCCACTTT | CAWSVTGRASPLHF
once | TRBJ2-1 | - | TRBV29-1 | TGCAGCGTTGACTCGCCCCTTAACAATGAGCAGTTCTTC | CSVDSPLNNEQFF
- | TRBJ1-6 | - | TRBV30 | TGTGCCTGGGCCCCCGGGGGGCGGGGATCCAATTCACCCCTCCACTTT | CAWAPGGRGSNSPLHF
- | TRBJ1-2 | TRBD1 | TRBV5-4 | TGTGCCAGCAGGCCCCAGGGGGCGTACGGCTACACCTTC | CASRPQGAYGYTF
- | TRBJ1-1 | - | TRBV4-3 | TGCGCCAGCAGCCCACGGGTCAACACTGAAGCTTTCTTT | CASSPRVNTEAFF
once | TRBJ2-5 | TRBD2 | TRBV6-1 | TGTGCCAGCAGCGAGCGGGGGCGAGAGACCCAGTACTTC | CASSERGRETQYF
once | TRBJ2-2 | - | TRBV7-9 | TGTGCCAGCAGCTTAGAGGGGACCGGGGAGCTGTTTTTT | CASSLEGTGELFF
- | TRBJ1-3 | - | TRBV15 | TGTGCCACCCTTAACAGAGCGACGGGAAACACCATATATTTT | CATLNRATGNTIYF
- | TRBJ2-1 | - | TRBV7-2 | TGTGCCAGCCAGGAAAGGGGGGTGAGGAATGAGCAGTTCTTC | CASQERGVRNEQFF
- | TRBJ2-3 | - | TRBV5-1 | TGCGCCAGCCGCTCGGGCGGACGGGACACAGATACGCAGTATTTT | CASRSGGRDTDTQYF
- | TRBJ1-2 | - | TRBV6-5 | TGTGCCAGCAGCGAGAGAACGAGCAACTATGGCTACACCTTC | CASSERTSNYGYTF
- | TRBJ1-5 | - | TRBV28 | TGTGCCAGCAGTTTCGTGCGGACGGATCAGCCCCAGCATTTT | CASSFVRTDQPQHF
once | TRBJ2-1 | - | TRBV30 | TGTGCCCTGACCCTGGGGGCGGCCAATGAGCAGTTCTTC | CALTLGAANEQFF
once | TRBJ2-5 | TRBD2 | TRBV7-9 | TGTGCCAGCAGCCGCGGGGAGGGGAAGACCCAGTACTTC | CASSRGEGKTQYF
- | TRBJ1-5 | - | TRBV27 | TGTGCCAGCAGGAGTAGCAATCAGCCCCAGCATTTT | CASRSSNQPQHF
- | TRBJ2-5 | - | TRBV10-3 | TGTGCCATCAAGGGGGGTGGAAGAGAGACCCAGTACTTC | CAIKGGGRETQYF
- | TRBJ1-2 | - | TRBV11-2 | TGTGCCAGCAGCCCGTCGTGGTTAGAGGGCTACACCTTC | CASSPSWLEGYTF
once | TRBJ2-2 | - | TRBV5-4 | TGTGCCAGCAGCCCTTTAGGGCGGTTAATAACAAACAACACCGGGGAGCTGTTTTTT | CASSPLGRLITNNTGELFF
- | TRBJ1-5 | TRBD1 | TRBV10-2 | TGCGCCAGCAGCTACGACAGGGGGCTGCCCCAGCATTTT | CASSYDRGLPQHF
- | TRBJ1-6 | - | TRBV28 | TGTGCCAGCAGTTCGAACCCAAATAATTCACCCCTCCACTTT | CASSSNPNNSPLHF
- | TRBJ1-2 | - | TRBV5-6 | TGTGCCAGCAGCTTGACAGACTATGGCTACACCTTC | CASSLTDYGYTF
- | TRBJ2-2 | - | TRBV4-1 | TGCGCCAGCAGCCTCTATACAAACCCGAACACCGGGGAGCTGTTTTTT | CASSLYTNPNTGELFF
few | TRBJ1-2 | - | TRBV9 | TGTGCCAGCAGCGCTTCTGGCTATGGCTACACCTTC | CASSASGYGYTF